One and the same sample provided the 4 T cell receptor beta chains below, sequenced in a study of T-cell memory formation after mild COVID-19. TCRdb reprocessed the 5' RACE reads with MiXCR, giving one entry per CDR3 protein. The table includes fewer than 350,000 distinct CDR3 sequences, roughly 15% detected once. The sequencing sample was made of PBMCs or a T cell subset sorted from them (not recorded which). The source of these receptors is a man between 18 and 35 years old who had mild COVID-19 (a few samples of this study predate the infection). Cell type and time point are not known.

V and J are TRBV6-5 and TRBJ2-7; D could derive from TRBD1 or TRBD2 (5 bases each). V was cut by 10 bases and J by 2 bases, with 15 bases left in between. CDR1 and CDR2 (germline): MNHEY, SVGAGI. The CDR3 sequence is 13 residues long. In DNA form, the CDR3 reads TGTGCCACTGGGACCCGAACGACCTACGAGCAGTACTTC. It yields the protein CATGTRTTYEQYF.

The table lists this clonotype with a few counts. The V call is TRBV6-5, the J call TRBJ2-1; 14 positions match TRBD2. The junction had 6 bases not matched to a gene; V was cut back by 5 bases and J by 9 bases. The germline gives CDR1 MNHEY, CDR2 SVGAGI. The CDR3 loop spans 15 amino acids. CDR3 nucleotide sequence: TGTGCCAGCAGTAGACTAGCGGGGGGGCCAGTTGAGCAGTTCTTC. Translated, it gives CASSRLAGGPVEQFF.

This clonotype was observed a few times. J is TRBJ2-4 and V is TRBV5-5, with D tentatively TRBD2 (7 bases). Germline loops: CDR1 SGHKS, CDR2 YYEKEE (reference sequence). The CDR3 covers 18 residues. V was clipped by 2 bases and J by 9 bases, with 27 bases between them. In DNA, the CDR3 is TGTGCCAGCAGCTTACCCCCCGTCGTCAGGGGCTGGGGGGGCATTCAGTACTTC. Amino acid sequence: CASSLPPVVRGWGGIQYF.

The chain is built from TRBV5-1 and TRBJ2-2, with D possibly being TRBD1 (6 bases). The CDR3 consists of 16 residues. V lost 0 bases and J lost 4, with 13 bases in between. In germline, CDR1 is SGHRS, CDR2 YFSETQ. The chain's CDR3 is CASSLALGTITGELFF. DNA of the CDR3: TGCGCCAGCAGCTTGGCCTTAGGGACAATCACCGGGGAGCTGTTTTTT.